These T cell receptor beta chains were read from a single sample in a study of T cell changes during pregnancy in multiple sclerosis. TCRdb keeps only in-frame clones here, not all; method: immunoSEQ multiplex PCR. The sample includes under 130,000 clones, around 91% of them seen just once. The material was peripheral blood, obtained after pregnancy. The receptors derive from a female donor with multiple sclerosis, enrolled in a pregnancy study. CDR3s include the opening cysteine and the closing phenylalanine or tryptophan. A D gene is named only where the DNA matches it firmly. The size entry is marked missing in some rows and otherwise reads once, few, many or a size class.

>-|TRBJ1-6|TRBV4-1|-
CASSQVGRVSNSPLHF
TGCGCCAGCAGCCAAGTGGGCAGGGTGAGTAATTCACCCCTCCACTTT
>-|TRBJ2-2|TRBV30|-
CACTRGGELFF
TGTGCCTGCACTCGTGGCGGGGAGCTGTTTTTT
>TRBD1|TRBJ2-2|TRBV14|-
CASSQDMRQGALGLKNTGELFF
TGTGCCAGCAGCCAAGATATGCGGCAGGGGGCGCTTGGCCTAAAGAACACCGGGGAGCTGTTTTTT
>-|TRBJ2-2|TRBV9|-
CASSPLGSSAGELFF
TGTGCCAGCAGCCCCCTAGGGAGTTCGGCCGGGGAGCTGTTTTTT
>-|TRBJ2-5|TRBV7-2|-
CASSLSQGSQETQYF
TGTGCCAGCAGCTTATCGCAGGGATCCCAAGAGACCCAGTACTTC
>-|TRBJ2-1|TRBV27|-
CASSLPYNEQFF
TGTGCCAGCAGTTTACCATACAATGAGCAGTTCTTC
>-|TRBJ1-2|TRBV5-8|-
CASSFSLSLTF
TGTGCCAGCAGCTTCTCCCTTTCCCTCACCTTC
>TRBD2|TRBJ2-1|TRBV5-1|-
CASSHPGLGVNEQFF
TGCGCCAGCAGTCATCCGGGACTAGGAGTAAATGAGCAGTTCTTC
>TRBD2|TRBJ2-2|TRBV6-4|-
CASSDGPGLAVTGELFF
TGTGCCAGCAGTGACGGTCCGGGACTAGCGGTCACCGGGGAGCTGTTTTTT
>-|TRBJ2-1|TRBV7-2|-
CASNTLALYNEQFF
TGTGCCAGCAACACCCTCGCCCTCTACAATGAGCAGTTCTTC
>-|TRBJ1-3|TRBV5-4|once
CASSVGVNRGNTIYF
TGTGCCAGCAGCGTGGGCGTTAACAGGGGAAACACCATATATTTT
>-|TRBJ2-2|TRBV5-4|-
CASSLKGVNTGELFF
TGTGCCAGCAGCTTGAAGGGAGTTAACACCGGGGAGCTGTTTTTT
>-|TRBJ2-7|TRBV14|-
CASSQEVRTVFEQYF
TGTGCCAGCAGCCAAGAGGTGAGGACAGTCTTTGAGCAGTACTTC
>-|TRBJ1-1|TRBV7-3|once
CVSSLSDGMNTEAFF
TGTGTCAGCAGCTTATCTGACGGGATGAACACTGAAGCTTTCTTT
>TRBD2|TRBJ2-2|TRBV9|-
CASTPRAGASPGELFF
TGTGCCAGCACCCCCAGAGCGGGGGCGTCCCCCGGGGAGCTGTTTTTT
>-|TRBJ2-2|TRBV2|few
CASSGTPRVLAGELFF
TGTGCCAGCAGTGGGACACCGAGAGTATTGGCCGGGGAGCTGTTTTTT